The rows below give T cell receptor beta chains drawn from one sample of a study of blood T cell repertoires in COVID-19. Clones were sequenced by immunoSEQ multiplex PCR, and TCRdb holds only the in-frame ones, with some missing. Among 200,000 to 300,000 clones listed, just under 85% were seen once. The sequenced material came from peripheral blood. The receptors originated from a man between 45 and 60 years old with acute or convalescent COVID-19. Both conserved end residues are part of each CDR3. D genes are given only for firm matches. Clone size appears in some rows only: once, few, many, or a class for an expanded clone.

cdr3_aa: CASSLGQGYGYTF
cdr3_nt: TGTGCCAGCAGTTTAGGACAGGGCTATGGCTACACCTTC
v_call: TRBV12-3/TRBV12-4
d_call: TRBD1
clone_size: -
j_call: TRBJ1-2

cdr3_aa: CASSYGSRIQETQYF
cdr3_nt: TGTGCCAGCAGTTACGGGAGTAGGATCCAAGAGACCCAGTACTTC
v_call: TRBV6-2/TRBV6-3
d_call: -
clone_size: -
j_call: TRBJ2-5

cdr3_aa: CASSPGGNTEAFF
cdr3_nt: TGTGCCAGCAGCCCCGGGGGGAACACTGAAGCTTTCTTT
v_call: TRBV7-3
d_call: -
clone_size: -
j_call: TRBJ1-1

cdr3_aa: CSSRGGKNIQYF
cdr3_nt: TGCAGCTCGAGGGGGGGCAAAAACATTCAGTACTTC
v_call: TRBV29-1
d_call: -
clone_size: -
j_call: TRBJ2-4

cdr3_aa: CATSRARTSGYNEQFF
cdr3_nt: TGTGCCACCAGCAGAGCTAGGACTAGCGGGTACAATGAGCAGTTCTTC
v_call: TRBV15
d_call: TRBD2
clone_size: -
j_call: TRBJ2-1

cdr3_aa: CASSFYRDEQYF
cdr3_nt: TGTGCCAGCAGCTTTTACAGGGACGAGCAGTACTTC
v_call: TRBV11-2
d_call: -
clone_size: -
j_call: TRBJ2-7

cdr3_aa: CASSWGGGELFF
cdr3_nt: TGTGCCAGCAGTTGGGGGGGCGGGGAGCTGTTTTTT
v_call: TRBV6-5
d_call: TRBD2
clone_size: -
j_call: TRBJ2-2

cdr3_aa: CASSRDRALLYEQYF
cdr3_nt: TGTGCCAGCAGCCGTGACAGGGCCCTACTTTACGAGCAGTACTTC
v_call: TRBV7-9
d_call: TRBD1
clone_size: -
j_call: TRBJ2-7

cdr3_aa: CASSPLQGSSYEQYF
cdr3_nt: TGTGCCAGCTCACCATTGCAGGGTAGCTCCTACGAGCAGTACTTC
v_call: TRBV18
d_call: -
clone_size: -
j_call: TRBJ2-7

cdr3_aa: CASRGPNSYNEQFF
cdr3_nt: TGTGCCAGCAGGGGGCCCAACTCCTACAATGAGCAGTTCTTC
v_call: TRBV28
d_call: -
clone_size: -
j_call: TRBJ2-1

cdr3_aa: CASSGGYNQPQHF
cdr3_nt: TGTGCCAGTAGTGGAGGGTACAATCAGCCCCAGCATTTT
v_call: TRBV19
d_call: -
clone_size: -
j_call: TRBJ1-5

cdr3_aa: CASSYTTGVGNTIYF
cdr3_nt: TGTGCCAGCAGTTACACTACAGGGGTTGGAAACACCATATATTTT
v_call: TRBV6-5
d_call: TRBD1
clone_size: -
j_call: TRBJ1-3

cdr3_aa: CASSYGGYQPQHF
cdr3_nt: TGTGCCAGCAGTTACGGAGGGTATCAGCCCCAGCATTTT
v_call: TRBV6-2/TRBV6-3
d_call: -
clone_size: once
j_call: TRBJ1-5

cdr3_aa: CASSKAGTGDDGYTF
cdr3_nt: TGTGCCAGCAGCAAAGCCGGTACAGGGGATGATGGCTACACCTTC
v_call: TRBV21-1
d_call: -
clone_size: -
j_call: TRBJ1-2

cdr3_aa: CASSYSAAGNTIYF
cdr3_nt: TGTGCCAGCAGTTACTCCGCTGCGGGAAACACCATATATTTT
v_call: TRBV6-5
d_call: -
clone_size: once
j_call: TRBJ1-3

cdr3_aa: CASSQDPYVPGAFF
cdr3_nt: TGCGCCAGCAGCCAAGATCCCTACGTGCCGGGGGCTTTCTTT
v_call: TRBV4-1
d_call: -
clone_size: -
j_call: TRBJ1-1

cdr3_aa: CASSSYRVSEQYF
cdr3_nt: TGTGCCAGCAGTTCCTACAGGGTATCCGAGCAGTACTTC
v_call: TRBV27
d_call: -
clone_size: -
j_call: TRBJ2-7

cdr3_aa: CASRDVGQSNQPQHF
cdr3_nt: TGTGCCAGCAGGGATGTAGGACAGTCCAATCAGCCCCAGCATTTT
v_call: TRBV13
d_call: -
clone_size: -
j_call: TRBJ1-5

cdr3_aa: CAIKIRESSDTQYF
cdr3_nt: TGTGCCATCAAGATCCGGGAGAGCTCAGATACGCAGTATTTT
v_call: TRBV10-3
d_call: -
clone_size: once
j_call: TRBJ2-3

cdr3_aa: CASSHRDRDNSPLHF
cdr3_nt: TGTGCCAGCAGCCACCGGGACAGGGACAATTCACCCCTCCACTTT
v_call: TRBV6-5
d_call: TRBD1
clone_size: -
j_call: TRBJ1-6

cdr3_aa: CASSIHSVTQHF
cdr3_nt: TGTGCCAGTAGTATACATTCGGTAACCCAGCATTTT
v_call: TRBV19
d_call: -
clone_size: -
j_call: TRBJ1-5

cdr3_aa: CASREQGLNTEAFF
cdr3_nt: TGTGCCAGCAGAGAACAGGGGTTGAACACTGAAGCTTTCTTT
v_call: TRBV6-4
d_call: TRBD1
clone_size: -
j_call: TRBJ1-1

cdr3_aa: CASSFVGQENQPQHF
cdr3_nt: TGTGCCAGCAGCTTTGTGGGACAGGAGAATCAGCCCCAGCATTTT
v_call: TRBV5-5
d_call: TRBD1
clone_size: once
j_call: TRBJ1-5

cdr3_aa: CASSPLPTGRRSNQPQHF
cdr3_nt: TGTGCCAGCTCACCACTTCCTACAGGGAGAAGAAGCAATCAGCCCCAGCATTTT
v_call: TRBV18
d_call: -
clone_size: -
j_call: TRBJ1-5

cdr3_aa: CASSPIGRGISGELFF
cdr3_nt: TGTGCCAGCAGCCCGATAGGACGGGGAATTTCGGGGGAGCTGTTTTTT
v_call: TRBV5-6
d_call: -
clone_size: -
j_call: TRBJ2-2

cdr3_aa: CASSLEGQIMGTQYF
cdr3_nt: TGTGCCAGCAGCTTAGAGGGACAGATTATGGGGACCCAGTACTTC
v_call: TRBV7-8
d_call: TRBD1
clone_size: -
j_call: TRBJ2-5

cdr3_aa: CASTNWGGSSYNEQFF
cdr3_nt: TGTGCCAGCACCAATTGGGGGGGGAGCTCCTACAATGAGCAGTTCTTC
v_call: TRBV28
d_call: TRBD2
clone_size: -
j_call: TRBJ2-1

cdr3_aa: CASTNNELATSTDTQYF
cdr3_nt: TGTGCCTCAACTAATAATGAACTAGCAACTAGCACAGATACGCAGTATTTT
v_call: TRBV30
d_call: -
clone_size: -
j_call: TRBJ2-3

cdr3_aa: CASSILLLGTLQETQYF
cdr3_nt: TGTGCCAGCAGCATCCTATTGCTAGGTACCCTCCAAGAGACCCAGTACTTC
v_call: TRBV7-6
d_call: -
clone_size: -
j_call: TRBJ2-5

cdr3_aa: CASSYSYRTHTDTQYF
cdr3_nt: TGTGCCAGCAGTTACTCGTATAGAACGCACACAGATACGCAGTATTTT
v_call: TRBV6-5
d_call: -
clone_size: -
j_call: TRBJ2-3

cdr3_aa: CASGRDRQVRDTIYF
cdr3_nt: TGTGCCAGCGGACGGGACAGGCAGGTCCGGGACACCATATATTTT
v_call: TRBV7-2
d_call: TRBD1
clone_size: -
j_call: TRBJ1-3

cdr3_aa: CASSYSRLAGGLEQYF
cdr3_nt: TGTGCCAGCAGTTACTCCAGACTAGCGGGGGGGCTTGAGCAGTACTTC
v_call: TRBV6-5
d_call: TRBD2
clone_size: once
j_call: TRBJ2-7

cdr3_aa: CSVPRTGGFVNEQFF
cdr3_nt: TGCAGCGTCCCTAGGACAGGTGGGTTCGTGAATGAGCAGTTCTTC
v_call: TRBV29-1
d_call: TRBD1
clone_size: -
j_call: TRBJ2-1

cdr3_aa: CASSRTSYEQYF
cdr3_nt: TGTGCCAGCAGCCGAACAAGCTACGAGCAGTACTTC
v_call: TRBV7-9
d_call: -
clone_size: -
j_call: TRBJ2-7

cdr3_aa: CASSYQLGGEQYF
cdr3_nt: TGTGCCAGCAGTTACCAACTCGGGGGAGAGCAGTACTTC
v_call: TRBV6-2/TRBV6-3
d_call: -
clone_size: -
j_call: TRBJ2-7

cdr3_aa: CAISVKAGDSNEQFF
cdr3_nt: TGTGCCATCAGTGTAAAAGCGGGAGATTCCAATGAGCAGTTCTTC
v_call: TRBV10-3
d_call: TRBD2
clone_size: -
j_call: TRBJ2-1

cdr3_aa: CASSPGGGTANEKLFF
cdr3_nt: TGCGCCAGCAGCCCGGGGGGGGGAACCGCTAATGAAAAACTGTTTTTT
v_call: TRBV4-1
d_call: -
clone_size: -
j_call: TRBJ1-4

cdr3_aa: CASSLGTSVYNEQFF
cdr3_nt: TGTGCCAGCAGCCTAGGGACTAGCGTGTACAATGAGCAGTTCTTC
v_call: TRBV28
d_call: TRBD2
clone_size: -
j_call: TRBJ2-1

cdr3_aa: CASSQIGQGYNEQFF
cdr3_nt: TGCGCCAGCAGCCAGATTGGACAGGGGTACAATGAGCAGTTCTTC
v_call: TRBV4-1
d_call: TRBD1
clone_size: few
j_call: TRBJ2-1

cdr3_aa: CASSLVSGGSSYEQYF
cdr3_nt: TGCGCCAGCAGCTTGGTTTCAGGTGGTAGCTCCTACGAGCAGTACTTC
v_call: TRBV5-1
d_call: -
clone_size: once
j_call: TRBJ2-7

cdr3_aa: CAWNLGGGDGGYTF
cdr3_nt: TGTGCCTGGAACTTAGGGGGGGGCGATGGTGGCTACACCTTC
v_call: TRBV30
d_call: -
clone_size: -
j_call: TRBJ1-2

cdr3_aa: CATSGIRNAGELFF
cdr3_nt: TGTGCCACCAGTGGCATCAGAAACGCCGGGGAGCTGTTTTTT
v_call: TRBV24-1
d_call: -
clone_size: few
j_call: TRBJ2-2

cdr3_aa: CASSRQGDQPQHF
cdr3_nt: TGTGCCAGCAGCCGACAGGGAGATCAGCCCCAGCATTTT
v_call: TRBV3-1/TRBV3-2
d_call: TRBD1
clone_size: once
j_call: TRBJ1-5

cdr3_aa: CASSSQRQGSSYNSPLHF
cdr3_nt: TGTGCCAGCAGCTCTCAGAGGCAGGGGAGCTCCTATAATTCACCCCTCCACTTT
v_call: TRBV7-9
d_call: -
clone_size: few
j_call: TRBJ1-6

cdr3_aa: CASSQGVLPLTDTQYF
cdr3_nt: TGTGCCAGCAGCCAAGGAGTACTCCCACTCACAGATACGCAGTATTTT
v_call: TRBV3-1/TRBV3-2
d_call: -
clone_size: -
j_call: TRBJ2-3

cdr3_aa: CASSLLAGRGETQYF
cdr3_nt: TGTGCCAGCAGCCTTTTGGCAGGGCGGGGGGAGACCCAGTACTTC
v_call: TRBV3-1/TRBV3-2
d_call: TRBD2
clone_size: -
j_call: TRBJ2-5

cdr3_aa: CASTRRGGRTYEQYF
cdr3_nt: TGTGCCAGCACCCGACGGGGGGGAAGGACCTACGAGCAGTACTTC
v_call: TRBV6-4
d_call: TRBD2
clone_size: once
j_call: TRBJ2-7

cdr3_aa: CASSLVRSNYGYTF
cdr3_nt: TGTGCCAGCAGCTTAGTACGGTCTAACTATGGCTACACCTTC
v_call: TRBV7-8
d_call: -
clone_size: -
j_call: TRBJ1-2

cdr3_aa: CASSLSSGRETQYF
cdr3_nt: TGCGCCAGCAGCTTGTCTAGCGGGAGGGAGACCCAGTACTTC
v_call: TRBV5-1
d_call: TRBD2
clone_size: -
j_call: TRBJ2-5

cdr3_aa: CASSLPPGLSKEAFF
cdr3_nt: TGCGCCAGCAGCTTGCCACCGGGACTATCGAAGGAAGCTTTCTTT
v_call: TRBV5-1
d_call: -
clone_size: -
j_call: TRBJ1-1

cdr3_aa: CASSQDVVGQGYSGNTIYF
cdr3_nt: TGCGCCAGCAGCCAAGACGTGGTCGGGCAGGGTTACTCTGGAAACACCATATATTTT
v_call: TRBV4-1
d_call: -
clone_size: -
j_call: TRBJ1-3